This T cell receptor beta chain appears in the sequencing data of a study of cytomegalovirus exposure and HLA in healthy donors. General observations from the study: In a later analysis, the majority of CMV-associated beta chains seemingly showed HLA restriction.

Trimming shortened V by 2 bases and J by 1 base, and 5 bases separated the two germline ends. Germline V gene lookup returns CDR1 SGHTA and CDR2 FQGTGA. This CDR3 has 13 residues. A multiplex PCR was run with 60 Vbeta primers and 13 Jbeta primers. Here immunoSEQ multiplex PCR was the method, and the copy in TCRdb shows in-frame clones only, minus some. The sample yields 150,000 to 200,000 clones, 60% to 80% seen once. For this clone: The antigen is undetermined.

The gene calls are TRBV7-3 and TRBJ1-1; no clear D. The receptor's source is a man between 18 and 35 years old in good health and CMV-seropositive. Source material: PBMCs. The CDR3 region has the DNA TGTGCCAGCAGCTTAGCAGGGAACACTGAAGCTTTCTTT. As protein: CASSLAGNTEAFF.